This TCR beta chain stems from a study of shared clonotypes between healthy human individuals. Participating donors were healthy, HIV-negative adults free of recent acute infections or vaccinations. Libraries were prepared by immunoSEQ multiplex PCR; TCRdb keeps only in-frame clonotypes and omits some of them. Among more than 2,000,000 clones listed, about 92% were seen once. The CDR3 is made up of 14 amino acids. The germline V gene has CDR1 SGHNT and CDR2 YYREEE (reference sequence). V was pared by 3 bases and J by 2 bases, with 9 bases between. The sample consisted of naive CD4+ T cells sorted from blood. Subset denoted: CD45RA+ positively selected. This rearrangement joins TRBV5-4 to TRBJ1-3; D is perhaps TRBD1 (5 bases). The clonotype comes from a man between 18 and 29 years old in good health. CDR3 nucleotide sequence: TGTGCCAGCAGCTCCCGGGACCCTGGAAACACCATATATTTT. It codes for CASSSRDPGNTIYF.